These T cell receptor beta chains were read from a single sample in a study of CD8+ T cells in alopecia areata. Sequencing used immunoSEQ multiplex PCR; TCRdb keeps in-frame clones, though not all of them. Of 190,000 or so clones listed, roughly three fifths are singletons. The material sequenced was CD8+ T cells sorted from blood, taken at week 24, from a patient treated with tofacitinib. Receptors originate from a human donor with alopecia areata. Each CDR3 is given with its conserved first and last residue. The order of the fields is D gene, J gene, clone size, V gene, CDR3 protein, CDR3 DNA. A D gene is named only where the DNA matches it firmly. For some rows the clone size is stated as once, few or many, or as a class when expanded; others skip it.

D: .; J: TRBJ1-6; size: once; V: TRBV9; CDR3: CASSVDETAYSPLHF; DNA: TGTGCCAGCAGCGTAGATGAGACAGCATATTCACCCCTCCACTTT
D: TRBD2; J: TRBJ2-2; size: .; V: TRBV5-1; CDR3: CASSWMPLAGGLTGELFF; DNA: TGCGCCAGCAGCTGGATGCCACTAGCGGGGGGCCTCACCGGGGAGCTGTTTTTT
D: TRBD1; J: TRBJ2-2; size: .; V: TRBV29-1; CDR3: CSRGGQGESGELFF; DNA: TGCAGCCGAGGAGGACAGGGGGAAAGCGGGGAGCTGTTTTTT
D: TRBD2; J: TRBJ2-2; size: .; V: TRBV10-2; CDR3: CASTGAGTSGGSRVGELFF; DNA: TGCGCCAGCACGGGGGCCGGGACTAGCGGGGGCTCCAGGGTCGGGGAGCTGTTTTTT
D: TRBD2; J: TRBJ2-3; size: .; V: TRBV5-6; CDR3: CASSPRLAGDSTDTQYF; DNA: TGTGCCAGCAGCCCAAGACTAGCGGGGGACTCCACAGATACGCAGTATTTT
D: .; J: TRBJ2-3; size: .; V: TRBV7-2; CDR3: CASSFRARPIADTQYF; DNA: TGTGCCAGCAGCTTCCGTGCCCGCCCAATCGCAGATACGCAGTATTTT
D: .; J: TRBJ2-3; size: few; V: TRBV10-3; CDR3: CATPLGTGLVAQYF; DNA: TGTGCCACTCCACTAGGGACCGGTTTGGTGGCGCAGTATTTT
D: .; J: TRBJ2-2; size: .; V: TRBV9; CDR3: CASGVSANTGELFF; DNA: TGTGCCAGCGGTGTTTCTGCGAACACCGGGGAGCTGTTTTTT
D: TRBD1; J: TRBJ2-7; size: .; V: TRBV29-1; CDR3: CTQDRVGDEQYF; DNA: TGCACCCAGGACAGGGTTGGGGACGAGCAGTACTTC
D: .; J: TRBJ1-1; size: few; V: TRBV29-1; CDR3: CSVEDLTVGTEAFF; DNA: TGCAGCGTTGAAGATCTGACTGTTGGCACTGAAGCTTTCTTT
D: .; J: TRBJ2-1; size: .; V: TRBV30; CDR3: CAWSVSNEQFF; DNA: TGTGCCTGGAGTGTTTCGAATGAGCAGTTCTTC
D: .; J: TRBJ2-2; size: .; V: TRBV7-2; CDR3: CASSSGELFF; DNA: TGTGCCAGCAGCTCCGGGGAGCTGTTTTTT
D: .; J: TRBJ1-2; size: .; V: TRBV30; CDR3: CAWTAGSGGYTF; DNA: TGTGCCTGGACGGCGGGTTCTGGTGGCTACACCTTC
D: .; J: TRBJ2-1; size: few; V: TRBV2; CDR3: CASSDKGEQFF; DNA: TGTGCCAGCAGTGACAAGGGTGAGCAGTTCTTC
D: .; J: TRBJ2-1; size: .; V: TRBV7-3; CDR3: CASSLSGRHEQFF; DNA: TGTGCCAGCAGCTTAAGTGGCAGGCACGAGCAGTTCTTC
D: .; J: TRBJ1-5; size: .; V: TRBV30; CDR3: CAWTVGDRQSNQPQHF; DNA: TGTGCCTGGACCGTAGGGGATCGGCAGAGCAATCAGCCCCAGCATTTT
D: .; J: TRBJ2-7; size: .; V: TRBV25-1; CDR3: CASSARWNYEQYF; DNA: TGTGCCAGCAGTGCCCGGTGGAACTACGAGCAGTACTTC
D: .; J: TRBJ1-5; size: .; V: TRBV7-9; CDR3: CASSLDGRRNQPQHF; DNA: TGTGCCAGCAGCCTTGATGGCCGACGCAATCAGCCCCAGCATTTT
D: .; J: TRBJ1-2; size: .; V: TRBV7-9; CDR3: CASSLAGTVINYGYTF; DNA: TGTGCCAGCAGCTTAGCCGGGACGGTTATTAACTATGGCTACACCTTC
D: TRBD2; J: TRBJ2-7; size: .; V: TRBV27; CDR3: CASSASGGWYEQYF; DNA: TGTGCCAGCAGTGCTAGCGGGGGGTGGTACGAGCAGTACTTC
D: TRBD2; J: TRBJ2-2; size: .; V: TRBV7-9; CDR3: CASMPSGGPGELFF; DNA: TGTGCCAGCATGCCTAGCGGGGGGCCCGGGGAGCTGTTTTTT
D: TRBD1; J: TRBJ2-2; size: .; V: TRBV29-1; CDR3: CSVGTENTGELFF; DNA: TGCAGCGTGGGGACAGAGAACACCGGGGAGCTGTTTTTT
D: .; J: TRBJ2-1; size: few; V: TRBV15; CDR3: CATSRANNEQFF; DNA: TGTGCCACCAGCAGGGCTAACAATGAGCAGTTCTTC
D: .; J: TRBJ2-1; size: .; V: TRBV6-5; CDR3: CASSYSDEQFF; DNA: TGTGCCAGCAGTTACTCGGATGAGCAGTTCTTC
D: TRBD1; J: TRBJ1-1; size: few; V: TRBV5-1; CDR3: CASSPRQGHTEAFF; DNA: TGCGCCAGCAGTCCGAGACAGGGACACACTGAAGCTTTCTTT
D: .; J: TRBJ2-3; size: .; V: TRBV2; CDR3: CASSVGTDTQYF; DNA: TGTGCCAGCAGTGTAGGCACAGATACGCAGTATTTT
D: .; J: TRBJ2-7; size: few; V: TRBV2; CDR3: CASILDGYEQYF; DNA: TGTGCCAGCATCCTGGACGGATACGAGCAGTACTTC
D: TRBD2; J: TRBJ2-3; size: few; V: TRBV2; CDR3: CASSPIGTTLGTDTQYF; DNA: TGTGCCAGCAGTCCAATCGGGACTACTTTAGGCACAGATACGCAGTATTTT
D: .; J: TRBJ2-7; size: .; V: TRBV2; CDR3: CASERGRYEQYF; DNA: TGTGCCAGCGAAAGGGGTAGATACGAGCAGTACTTC
D: .; J: TRBJ1-5; size: few; V: TRBV30; CDR3: CAWSVQGNQPQHF; DNA: TGTGCCTGGAGTGTACAAGGGAATCAGCCCCAGCATTTT
D: .; J: TRBJ2-5; size: .; V: TRBV6-1; CDR3: CASTGLGETQYF; DNA: TGTGCCAGCACCGGGTTAGGGGAGACCCAGTACTTC
D: .; J: TRBJ2-1; size: .; V: TRBV10-2; CDR3: CATSDSISYNEQFF; DNA: TGCGCCACCTCGGACTCGATCTCCTACAATGAGCAGTTCTTC
D: TRBD1; J: TRBJ2-3; size: few; V: TRBV19; CDR3: CASRRTGGLADTQYF; DNA: TGTGCCAGTAGAAGGACAGGGGGTTTGGCAGATACGCAGTATTTT
D: .; J: TRBJ1-1; size: .; V: TRBV6-6; CDR3: CASSPREAFF; DNA: TGTGCCAGCAGTCCCCGGGAAGCTTTCTTT
D: .; J: TRBJ2-6; size: .; V: TRBV25-1; CDR3: CASSGSGSGANVLTF; DNA: TGTGCCAGCAGTGGATCGGGTTCTGGGGCCAACGTCCTGACTTTC
D: .; J: TRBJ2-7; size: .; V: TRBV5-6; CDR3: CASGTAGLYEQYF; DNA: TGTGCCAGCGGAACAGCAGGCCTTTACGAGCAGTACTTC
D: .; J: TRBJ2-2; size: .; V: TRBV7-9; CDR3: CASSQGRAGELFF; DNA: TGTGCCAGCAGCCAGGGGCGGGCCGGGGAGCTGTTTTTT
D: .; J: TRBJ2-3; size: .; V: TRBV2; CDR3: CASSATVTGSTDTQYF; DNA: TGTGCCAGCAGTGCAACGGTGACAGGAAGCACAGATACGCAGTATTTT
D: .; J: TRBJ1-2; size: .; V: TRBV5-1; CDR3: CASSLVGGSLRDYGYTF; DNA: TGCGCCAGCAGCTTGGTTGGGGGCAGCCTCAGGGACTATGGCTACACCTTC
D: TRBD1; J: TRBJ1-2; size: .; V: TRBV29-1; CDR3: CSVEDQGGAYGYTF; DNA: TGCAGCGTTGAAGATCAGGGGGGCGCATATGGCTACACCTTC
D: .; J: TRBJ1-2; size: .; V: TRBV2; CDR3: CASSDNGYTF; DNA: TGTGCCAGCAGTGATAATGGCTACACCTTC
D: .; J: TRBJ2-7; size: .; V: TRBV29-1; CDR3: CSVEISAYEQYF; DNA: TGCAGCGTTGAAATCTCGGCCTACGAGCAGTACTTC
D: .; J: TRBJ2-7; size: .; V: TRBV6-5; CDR3: CASSQLGGLPYEQYF; DNA: TGTGCCAGCAGTCAACTTGGGGGCCTTCCCTACGAGCAGTACTTC